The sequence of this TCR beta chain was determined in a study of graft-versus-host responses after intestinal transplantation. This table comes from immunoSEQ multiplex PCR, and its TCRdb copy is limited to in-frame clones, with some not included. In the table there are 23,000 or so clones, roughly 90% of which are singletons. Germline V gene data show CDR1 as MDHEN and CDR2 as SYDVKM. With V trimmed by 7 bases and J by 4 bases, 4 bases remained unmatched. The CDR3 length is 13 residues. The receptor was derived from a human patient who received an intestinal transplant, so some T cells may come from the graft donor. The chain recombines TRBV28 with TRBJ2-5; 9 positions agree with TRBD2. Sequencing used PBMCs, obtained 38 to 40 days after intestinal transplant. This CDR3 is CASTLAGVETQYF. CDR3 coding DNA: TGTGCCAGCACCTTAGCGGGAGTAGAGACCCAGTACTTC.